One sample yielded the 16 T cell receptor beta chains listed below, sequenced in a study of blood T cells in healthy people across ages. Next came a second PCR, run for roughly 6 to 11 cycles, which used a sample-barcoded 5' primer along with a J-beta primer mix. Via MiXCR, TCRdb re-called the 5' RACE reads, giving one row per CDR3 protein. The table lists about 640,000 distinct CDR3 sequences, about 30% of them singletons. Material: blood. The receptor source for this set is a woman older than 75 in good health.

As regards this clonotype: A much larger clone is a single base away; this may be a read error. The CDR3 is CTSSRPGLNEQFF. As DNA, the CDR3 is TGCACCAGCAGCCGTCCGGGCCTCAATGAGCAGTTCTTC. The chain combines TRBV5-1 with TRBJ2-1; no definite D call. There are 13 residues in the CDR3. Germline CDR1 reads SGHRS; CDR2 reads YFSETQ.

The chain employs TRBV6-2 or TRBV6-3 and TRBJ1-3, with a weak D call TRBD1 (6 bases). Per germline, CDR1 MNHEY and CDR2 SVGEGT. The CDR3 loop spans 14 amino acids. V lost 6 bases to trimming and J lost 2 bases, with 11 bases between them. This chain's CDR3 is CASSWQGTGNTIYF. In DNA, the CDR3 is TGTGCCAGCAGCTGGCAGGGGACTGGAAACACCATATATTTT.

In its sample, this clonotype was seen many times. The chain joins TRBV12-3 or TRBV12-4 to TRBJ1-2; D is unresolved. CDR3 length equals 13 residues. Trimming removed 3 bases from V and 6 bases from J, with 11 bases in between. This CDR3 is CASSFGQSDGYTF. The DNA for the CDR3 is TGTGCCAGCAGTTTTGGCCAGAGCGATGGCTACACCTTC.

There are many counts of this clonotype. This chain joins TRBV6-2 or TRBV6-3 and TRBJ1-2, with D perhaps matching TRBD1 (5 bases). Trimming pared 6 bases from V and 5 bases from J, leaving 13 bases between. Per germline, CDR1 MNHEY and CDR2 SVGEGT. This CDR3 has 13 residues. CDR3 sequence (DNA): TGTGCCAGCAGCCACCGAGGACAATATGGCTACACCTTC. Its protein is CASSHRGQYGYTF.

The CDR3 bases are TGTGCCAGCAGCTTAATCCGGGACAGGGGTCAGCCCCAGCATTTT. It encodes CASSLIRDRGQPQHF. The gene calls are TRBV7-3 and TRBJ1-5, with 10 positions matching TRBD1. After removal of 1 base from V and 6 bases from J, the junction contained 3 bases not matched to a gene. Germline CDR1 SGHTA, CDR2 FQGTGA. The CDR3 is 15 amino acids.

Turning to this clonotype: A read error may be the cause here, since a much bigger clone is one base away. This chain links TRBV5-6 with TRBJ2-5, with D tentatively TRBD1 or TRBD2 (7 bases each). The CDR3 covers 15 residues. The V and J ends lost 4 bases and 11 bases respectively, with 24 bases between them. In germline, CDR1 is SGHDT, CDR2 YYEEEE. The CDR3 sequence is CASSPQGGGRNEQYF. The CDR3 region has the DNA TGTGCCAGCAGCCCTCAGGGAGGGGGCCGCAATGAGCAGTACTTC. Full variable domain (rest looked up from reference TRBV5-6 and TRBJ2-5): DAGVTQSPTHLIKTRGQQVTLRCSPKSGHDTVSWYQQALGQGPQFIFQYYEEEERQRGNFPDRFSGHQFPNYSSELNVNALLLGDSALYLCASSPQGGGRNEQYFGPGTRLLVL.

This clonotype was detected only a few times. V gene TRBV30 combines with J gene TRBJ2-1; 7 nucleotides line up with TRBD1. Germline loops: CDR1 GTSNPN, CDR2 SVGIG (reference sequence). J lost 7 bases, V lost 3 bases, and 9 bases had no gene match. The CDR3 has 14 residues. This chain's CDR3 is CAWRGQGERNEQFF. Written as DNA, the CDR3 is TGTGCCTGGAGGGGGCAGGGGGAAAGGAATGAGCAGTTCTTC. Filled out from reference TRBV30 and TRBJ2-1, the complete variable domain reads SQTIHQWPATLVQPVGSPLSLECTVEGTSNPNLYWYRQAAGRGLQLLFYSVGIGQISSEVPQNLSASRPQDRQFILSSKKLLLSDSGFYLCAWRGQGERNEQFFGPGTRLTVL.

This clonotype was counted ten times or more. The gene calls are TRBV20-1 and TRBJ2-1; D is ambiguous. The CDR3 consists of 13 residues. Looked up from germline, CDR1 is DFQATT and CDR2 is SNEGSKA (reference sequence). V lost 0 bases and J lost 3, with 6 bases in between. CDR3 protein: CSARDLGYNEQFF. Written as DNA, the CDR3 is TGCAGTGCTAGAGATCTAGGCTACAATGAGCAGTTCTTC.

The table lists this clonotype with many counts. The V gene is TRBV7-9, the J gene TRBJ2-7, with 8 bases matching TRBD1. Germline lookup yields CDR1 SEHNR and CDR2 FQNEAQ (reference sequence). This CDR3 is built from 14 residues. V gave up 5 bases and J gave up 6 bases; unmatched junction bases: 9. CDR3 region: CASSPSGGQGEQYF. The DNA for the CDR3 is TGTGCCAGCAGCCCCTCAGGGGGCCAAGGCGAGCAGTACTTC.

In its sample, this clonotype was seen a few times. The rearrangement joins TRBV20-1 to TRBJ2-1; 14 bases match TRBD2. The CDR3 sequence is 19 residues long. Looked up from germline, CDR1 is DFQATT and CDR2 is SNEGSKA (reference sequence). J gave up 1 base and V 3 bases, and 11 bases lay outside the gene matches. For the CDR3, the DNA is TGCAGTGCTAGTCCGCGACTAGCGGGGGGGCCCCGGTCCTACAATGAGCAGTTCTTC. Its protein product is CSASPRLAGGPRSYNEQFF.

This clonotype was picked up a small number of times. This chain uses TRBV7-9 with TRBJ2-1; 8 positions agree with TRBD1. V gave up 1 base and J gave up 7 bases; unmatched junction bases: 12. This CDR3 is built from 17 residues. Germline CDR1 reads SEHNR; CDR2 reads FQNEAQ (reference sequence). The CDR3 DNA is TGTGCCAGCAGCTTAGGGCAGGGGGCTCTGAAAACAAATGAGCAGTTCTTC. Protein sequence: CASSLGQGALKTNEQFF.

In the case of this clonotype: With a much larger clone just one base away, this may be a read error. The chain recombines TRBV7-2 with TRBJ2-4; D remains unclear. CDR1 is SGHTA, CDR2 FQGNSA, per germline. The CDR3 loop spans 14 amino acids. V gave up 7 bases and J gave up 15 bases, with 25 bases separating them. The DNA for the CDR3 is TGTGCCAGCATACCACCCGACCACCACAATGAGCGGTACTTC. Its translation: CASIPPDHHNERYF.

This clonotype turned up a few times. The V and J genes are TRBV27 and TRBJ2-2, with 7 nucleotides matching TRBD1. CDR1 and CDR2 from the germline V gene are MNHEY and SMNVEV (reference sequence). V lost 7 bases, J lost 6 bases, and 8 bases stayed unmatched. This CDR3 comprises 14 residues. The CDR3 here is CASTHGQAAGELFF. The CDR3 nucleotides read TGTGCCAGCACCCATGGACAGGCCGCCGGGGAGCTGTTTTTT.

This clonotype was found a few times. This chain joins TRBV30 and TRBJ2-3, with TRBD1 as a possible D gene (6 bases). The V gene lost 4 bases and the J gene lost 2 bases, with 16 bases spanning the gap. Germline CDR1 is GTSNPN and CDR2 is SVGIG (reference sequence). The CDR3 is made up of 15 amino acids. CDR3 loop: CAWKEAGDNTDTQYF. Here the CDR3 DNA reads TGTGCCTGGAAGGAGGCAGGGGATAACACAGATACGCAGTATTTT.

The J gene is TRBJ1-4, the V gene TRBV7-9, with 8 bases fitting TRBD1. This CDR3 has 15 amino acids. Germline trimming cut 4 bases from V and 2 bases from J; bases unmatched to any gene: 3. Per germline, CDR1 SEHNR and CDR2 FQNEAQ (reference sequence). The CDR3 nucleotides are TGTGCCAGCAGCTCCGACAGGGGCACTAATGAAAAACTGTTTTTT. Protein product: CASSSDRGTNEKLFF. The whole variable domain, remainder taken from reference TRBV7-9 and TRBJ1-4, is DTGVSQNPRHKITKRGQNVTFRCDPISEHNRLYWYRQTLGQGPEFLTYFQNEAQLEKSRLLSDRFSAERPKGSFSTLEIQRTEQGDSAMYLCASSSDRGTNEKLFFGSGTQLSVL.

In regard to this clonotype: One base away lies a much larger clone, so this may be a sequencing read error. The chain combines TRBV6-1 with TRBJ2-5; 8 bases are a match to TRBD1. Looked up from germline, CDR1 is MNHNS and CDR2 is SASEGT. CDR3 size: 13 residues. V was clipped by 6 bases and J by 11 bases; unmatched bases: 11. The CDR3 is CASRNPGGNEQYF. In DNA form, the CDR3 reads TGTGCCAGCAGAAATCCAGGGGGCAATGAGCAGTACTTC.